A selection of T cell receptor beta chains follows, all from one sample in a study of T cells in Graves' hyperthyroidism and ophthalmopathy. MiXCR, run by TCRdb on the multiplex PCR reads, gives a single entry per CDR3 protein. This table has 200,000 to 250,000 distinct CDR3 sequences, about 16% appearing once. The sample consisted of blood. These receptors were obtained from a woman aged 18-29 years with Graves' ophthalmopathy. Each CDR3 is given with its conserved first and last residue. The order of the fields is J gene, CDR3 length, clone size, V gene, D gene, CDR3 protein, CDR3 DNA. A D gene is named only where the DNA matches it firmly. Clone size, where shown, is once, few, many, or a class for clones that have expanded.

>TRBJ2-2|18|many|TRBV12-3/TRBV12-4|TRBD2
CASSLRTGAGENTGELFF
TGTGCCAGCAGTTTAAGGACGGGAGCGGGGGAGAACACCGGGGAGCTGTTTTTT
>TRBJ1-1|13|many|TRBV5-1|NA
CASSLFRGSEAFF
TGCGCCAGCAGCTTGTTTCGGGGCTCTGAAGCTTTCTTT
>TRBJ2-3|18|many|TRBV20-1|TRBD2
CSAGSLAGGFPSTDTQYF
TGCAGTGCCGGCTCACTAGCGGGAGGGTTTCCGAGCACAGATACGCAGTATTTT
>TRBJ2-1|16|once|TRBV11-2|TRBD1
CASTPFPGQGNNEQFF
TGTGCCAGCACCCCCTTCCCTGGACAGGGGAACAATGAGCAGTTCTTC
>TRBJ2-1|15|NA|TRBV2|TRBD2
CASLTSGRATGEQFF
TGTGCCAGCTTAACTAGCGGGAGGGCCACCGGTGAGCAGTTCTTC
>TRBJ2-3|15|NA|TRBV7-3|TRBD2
CASSLSGRVVDTQYF
TGTGCCAGCAGCTTAAGCGGGAGGGTCGTAGATACGCAGTATTTT
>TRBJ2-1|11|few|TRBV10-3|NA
CAISESDEQFF
TGTGCCATCAGTGAGTCGGATGAGCAGTTCTTC
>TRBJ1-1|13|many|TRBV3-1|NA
CASSQDIPTEAFF
TGTGCCAGCAGCCAAGATATCCCCACTGAAGCTTTCTTT
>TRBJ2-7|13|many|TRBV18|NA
CASSPQETYEQYF
TGTGCCAGCTCACCACAGGAGACCTACGAGCAGTACTTC
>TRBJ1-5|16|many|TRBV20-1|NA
CSARDHGYYSNQPQHF
TGCAGTGCTAGAGATCACGGGTACTATAGCAATCAGCCCCAGCATTTT
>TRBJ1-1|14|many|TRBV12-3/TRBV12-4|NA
CASSFRNWDTEAFF
TGTGCCAGCAGTTTCCGCAACTGGGACACTGAAGCTTTCTTT
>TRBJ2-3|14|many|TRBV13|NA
CASSFSGVLDTQYF
TGTGCCAGCAGCTTCTCGGGAGTTCTAGATACGCAGTATTTT
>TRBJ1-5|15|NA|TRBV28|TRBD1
CASSLYGQGDQPQHF
TGTGCCAGCAGTTTATATGGACAGGGGGATCAGCCCCAGCATTTT